This passage covers 17 T cell receptor beta chains from one sample sequenced in a study of control samples from healthy donors and cancer patients. Here immunoSEQ multiplex PCR was the method, and the copy in TCRdb shows in-frame clones only, minus some. The sample consists of around 140,000 clones, over 85% of them appearing once. Sequencing used blood. These receptors all stem from a man younger than 35 in good health.

The CDR3 DNA sequence: TGTGCCAGCTCACCTCCGGGAGAGACCCAGTACTTC. This codes for CASSPPGETQYF. The V gene is TRBV18, the J gene TRBJ2-5; no reliable D call. V was pared by 3 bases and J by 4 bases, with 6 bases between. Germline V gene data show CDR1 as KGHSH and CDR2 as LQKENI. The CDR3 spans 12 residues.

Only a few counts were recorded for this clone. The chain has TRBV9 and TRBJ1-1; TRBD1 is a possible D gene (6 bases). Germline V gene lookup returns CDR1 SGDLS and CDR2 YYNGEE. The CDR3 totals 17 residues. V lost 0 bases and J lost 1, with 16 bases in between. The DNA of the CDR3 is TGTGCCAGCAGCGTAGGGCATATGGGGGGGCGGAACACTGAAGCTTTCTTT. It translates to CASSVGHMGGRNTEAFF.

The rearrangement uses TRBV2 and TRBJ2-1; 9 nucleotides match TRBD1. The germline CDR1 and CDR2 sequences are SNHLY and FYNNEI. The CDR3 runs to 15 residues. Trimming took 6 bases from V and 7 from J; bases not matched to a gene: 10. The CDR3 nucleotides read TGTGCCAGCAGCCCCTCGAGGGACAGGGTTAATGAGCAGTTCTTC. This translates into CASSPSRDRVNEQFF. The whole variable domain, remainder taken from reference TRBV2 and TRBJ2-1, is EPEVTQTPSHQVTQMGQEVILRCVPISNHLYFYWYRQILGQKVEFLVSFYNNEISEKSEIFDDQFSVERPDGSNFTLKIRSTKLEDSAMYFCASSPSRDRVNEQFFGPGTRLTVL.

V gene TRBV7-6 combines with J gene TRBJ2-5, with TRBD2 matching 12 bases. The germline V gene encodes CDR1 SGHVS and CDR2 FNYEAQ. This CDR3 has 17 residues. Trimming at V came to 5 bases and at J to 0 bases, leaving 7 bases not matched to a gene. CDR3 region: CASSPRTSGKYQETQYF. The CDR3 DNA reads as TGTGCCAGCAGCCCCCGGACTAGCGGGAAGTACCAAGAGACCCAGTACTTC.

The CDR3 coding sequence is TGTGCCAGCAGCCCCTTTGGAGAGGAGTTCCAAGAGACCCAGTACTTC. Translated: CASSPFGEEFQETQYF. This sequence joins TRBV11-2 and TRBJ2-5; no reliable D call. This CDR3 is 16 amino acids long. CDR1 and CDR2 from the germline V gene are SGHAT and FQNNGV. Trimming took 5 bases from V and 1 from J, leaving 17 bases between them.

The genes are TRBV20-1 and TRBJ2-5; the match to TRBD2 covers 9 bases. Germline values: CDR1 DFQATT, CDR2 SNEGSKA (reference sequence). CDR3 length: 17 residues. V lost 3 bases to trimming and J lost 7 bases; unmatched junction nucleotides: 18. CDR3 sequence: CSASSFVTSGGRGTQYF. CDR3 DNA: TGCAGTGCTAGTTCGTTTGTGACTAGCGGTGGACGTGGGACCCAGTACTTC.

The chain combines TRBV3-1 (or the pseudogene TRBV3-2) with TRBJ2-1; TRBD2 matches 8 bases. The CDR3 length is 14 residues. V lost 1 base to trimming and J lost 8 bases; unmatched junction nucleotides: 4. Germline CDR1 is LGHDT and CDR2 is YNNKEL (reference sequence). DNA for the CDR3: TGTGCCAGCAGCCAAGGGGGGGGACTAGATGAGCAGTTCTTC. Translating gives CASSQGGGLDEQFF.

In regard to this clone: The identical CDR3 is also encoded by other nucleotide sequences in the sample. The CDR3 nucleotides are TGTGCCAGCAGCCAAGAAGGCAGATATGGGGAGCTGTTTTTT. It encodes CASSQEGRYGELFF. The chain joins TRBV4-2 to TRBJ2-2; no clear D gene. Germline CDR1 LGHNA, CDR2 YNFKEQ. This CDR3 has 14 residues. Trimming left V 0 bases short and J 8 bases short, with 10 bases between.

The chain carries TRBV5-1 and TRBJ2-1; tentative D call: TRBD2 (6 bases). This CDR3 has 12 amino acids. V was shortened by 0 bases and J by 10 bases, with 8 bases between the two germline ends. Germline values: CDR1 SGHRS, CDR2 YFSETQ. DNA for the CDR3: TGCGCCAGCAGCTTGGATCTAGCGGAGCAGTTCTTC. Amino acid sequence: CASSLDLAEQFF.

As to this clone: One end of the junction varies from germline; a read error may be responsible. The V gene is TRBV10-3, the J gene TRBJ1-1; no firm D call. The CDR3 is made up of 11 amino acids. CDR1 ENHRY and CDR2 SYGVKD come from the germline V gene. The CDR3 coding sequence is TGTGCCATCAGCGAGTCCAGCTCAGCTTTCTTT. It codes for CAISESSSAFF.

This chain joins TRBV7-9 and TRBJ1-4; TRBD1 might be the D (6 bases). Germline V gene sequence: CDR1 SEHNR, CDR2 FQNEAQ (reference sequence). The CDR3 totals 16 residues. Trimming left V 6 bases short and J 3 bases short, with 17 bases between. The CDR3 is CASSLQGNRANEKLFF. The CDR3 nucleotides read TGTGCCAGCAGTCTCCAGGGGAACAGAGCTAATGAAAAACTGTTTTTT. Full variable domain (outside the CDR3, taken from reference TRBV7-9 and TRBJ1-4): DTGVSQNPRHKITKRGQNVTFRCDPISEHNRLYWYRQTLGQGPEFLTYFQNEAQLEKSRLLSDRFSAERPKGSFSTLEIQRTEQGDSAMYLCASSLQGNRANEKLFFGSGTQLSVL.

The V gene is TRBV6-5, the J gene TRBJ1-4; the D is unclear. The germline V and J ends were trimmed by 6 bases and 3 bases, with 11 bases remaining between them. CDR1 and CDR2 from the germline V gene are MNHEY and SVGAGI. There are 14 residues in the CDR3. Here the CDR3 reads CASRKELANEKLFF. The CDR3 DNA is TGTGCCAGCAGAAAGGAATTGGCTAATGAAAAACTGTTTTTT.

This chain connects TRBV2 to TRBJ2-3; D perhaps matches TRBD2 (6 bases). The CDR3 contains 11 residues. Germline lookup yields CDR1 SNHLY and CDR2 FYNNEI. Trimming took off 10 bases at V and 5 bases at J, with 10 bases between the two ends. The CDR3 spells CATSEGDTQYF. CDR3 nucleotides: TGTGCCACCTCGGAGGGAGATACGCAGTATTTT.

The chain has TRBV5-1 and TRBJ2-5, with 9 positions matching TRBD2. The V gene end was trimmed by 0 bases and the J gene end by 4 bases; junction bases not matched to a gene: 7. Germline V CDR1 and CDR2: SGHRS, YFSETQ. CDR3 length equals 16 residues. Here the CDR3 reads CASSLGGGEFGETQYF. Here the CDR3 DNA reads TGCGCCAGCAGCTTGGGCGGGGGGGAGTTCGGAGAGACCCAGTACTTC.

The rearrangement joins TRBV7-9 to TRBJ1-3; D is uncertain. V was trimmed by 3 bases and J by 1 base, leaving 7 bases between them. CDR3 size: 14 residues. Germline CDR1 is SEHNR and CDR2 is FQNEAQ (reference sequence). DNA for the CDR3: TGTGCCAGCAGCTTCGACGGATCTGGAAACACCATATATTTT. Protein: CASSFDGSGNTIYF.

The chain joins TRBV6-5 to TRBJ2-7; D not resolved. CDR3 length: 11 amino acids. V lost 5 bases, J lost 4 bases, and 6 bases lay in between. Germline CDR1 is MNHEY and CDR2 is SVGAGI. The CDR3: CASSQRYEQYF. CDR3 bases: TGTGCCAGCAGTCAACGGTACGAGCAGTACTTC.

The rearrangement joins TRBV7-3 to TRBJ2-7; D is possibly TRBD1 (6 bases). Trimming stripped 0 bases from V and 5 bases from J, with 17 bases between. The germline gives CDR1 SGHTA, CDR2 FQGTGA. The CDR3 length is 16 residues. CDR3 loop: CASSLTGASYHHEQYF. Here the CDR3 DNA reads TGTGCCAGCAGCTTAACGGGGGCATCTTACCACCACGAGCAGTACTTC. The full variable domain, in which reference TRBV7-3 and TRBJ2-7 provide the parts outside the CDR3, is GAGVSQTPSNKVTEKGKYVELRCDPISGHTALYWYRQSLGQGPEFLIYFQGTGAADDSGLPNDRFFAVRPEGSVSTLKIQRTERGDSAVYLCASSLTGASYHHEQYFGPGTRLTVT.